This T cell receptor (beta chain) came from a study of OX40 agonist ivuxolimab in advanced cancers. Overall study context: Patient treatment consisted of intravenous ivuxolimab administration every 2 weeks at 0.01 to 10 mg/kg. Recorded diagnoses for dose-escalation patients were hepatocellular carcinoma, melanoma, renal cell or head and neck cancer.

TCRdb's table, derived via immunoSEQ multiplex PCR, lists solely in-frame clones and lacks some. This sample has 35,000 to 55,000 clones, with roughly 90% found just once. The study, taken as a whole, reports: The average count of expanded clones was higher among CD8+ T cells than among CD4+. There was clonal expansion of CD4+ and CD8+ blood T cells by week 6 at 0.1 to 3.0 mg/kg.

Points on this clone: Its target is not known.

The material was CD4+ or CD8+ T cells sorted from blood, obtained in a trial of the OX40 agonist ivuxolimab. The clonotype comes from an adult with an advanced solid tumor such as melanoma, head and neck, liver or kidney cancer.

The CDR3 sequence: CASSQQYWTKTHNEQFF. CDR3 coding DNA: TGCGCCAGCAGCCAGCAGTATTGGACAAAGACTCACAATGAGCAGTTCTTC. This chain joins TRBV4-1 and TRBJ2-1; a possible D gene is TRBD1 (5 bases). V lost 3 bases to trimming and J lost 5 bases, with 20 bases between them. This CDR3 has 17 residues. In germline, CDR1 is MGHRA, CDR2 YSYEKL.